These 7 T cell receptor beta chains were all obtained from the same sample, sequenced in a study of blood T cells in healthy people across ages. The second PCR ran about 6 to 12 cycles with a sample-barcoded 5' primer and J-beta primers. TCRdb re-derived calls from the 5' RACE reads in MiXCR, one entry per CDR3 protein. The repertoire holds 780,000 or so distinct CDR3 sequences, with approximately 53% as singletons. The sequenced material came from blood. These receptors were taken from a man older than 75 in good health.

This clonotype has a handful of counts. The chain recombines TRBV5-1 with TRBJ2-5; D might be TRBD2 (6 bases). V shed 0 bases and J shed 8 bases, with 17 bases lying between them. The CDR3 covers 15 residues. Germline V lookup: CDR1 SGHRS, CDR2 YFSETQ. CDR3 residues: CASSLESRAGRTQYF. The CDR3 DNA reads TGCGCCAGCAGCTTGGAATCTAGGGCCGGGAGAACCCAGTACTTC.

V and J are TRBV29-1 and TRBJ1-5; maybe TRBD1 (5 bases). Between the trimmed V and J ends, which lost 2 bases and 11 bases, there was a span of 25 bases. The CDR3 loop spans 16 amino acids. Germline CDR1 SQVTM, CDR2 ANQGSEA. DNA for the CDR3: TGCAGCGTTGAACTCCCTCGGGGGGAACCTGATCGGACCCAGCATTTT. This gives the protein CSVELPRGEPDRTQHF.

To note about this clonotype: A read error may account for a junction end that differs from germline. The rearrangement joins TRBV5-1 to TRBJ2-1; 8 bases align to TRBD1. The J call is uncertain, as TRBJ2-7 better fits the DNA end. Germline CDR1 and CDR2: SGHRS and YFSETQ. This CDR3 spans 15 amino acids. CDR3: CVSSLEAGGLDEQYF. CDR3 in DNA: TGCGTCAGCAGCTTGGAGGCAGGGGGCTTAGATGAGCAGTACTTC.

This clonotype was recorded only once. V gene TRBV20-1 combines with J gene TRBJ2-4; 8 bases are a match to TRBD2. CDR1 is DFQATT, CDR2 SNEGSKA, per germline (reference sequence). The CDR3 length is 15 residues. V lost 6 bases, J lost 2 bases, and 9 bases stayed unmatched. CDR3 in amino acids: CSARGSGITKNIQYF. In DNA, the CDR3 is TGCAGTGCCAGGGGTAGCGGGATAACCAAAAACATTCAGTACTTC.

This rearrangement joins TRBV28 to TRBJ2-3, with 8 bases fitting TRBD2. The V gene's germline CDR1 is MDHEN and CDR2 SYDVKM. The CDR3 has 15 residues. Losses at the gene ends were 6 bases for V and 2 bases for J; bases not matched to a gene: 7. Here the CDR3 DNA reads TGTGCCAGCAGCCGCCGGGGGGGGTACACAGATACGCAGTATTTT. Its protein product is CASSRRGGYTDTQYF.

The chain is built from TRBV5-1 and TRBJ1-2; D is unclear. Trimming took off 1 base at V and 0 bases at J, with 10 bases between the two ends. The CDR3 runs to 15 residues. The germline gives CDR1 SGHRS, CDR2 YFSETQ. The CDR3 reads CASSLRWETNYGYTF. CDR3 nucleotide sequence: TGCGCCAGCAGCTTGAGGTGGGAAACTAACTATGGCTACACCTTC. The full variable domain, in which reference TRBV5-1 and TRBJ1-2 provide the parts outside the CDR3, is KAGVTQTPRYLIKTRGQQVTLSCSPISGHRSVSWYQQTPGQGLQFLFEYFSETQRNKGNFPGRFSGRQFSNSRSEMNVSTLELGDSALYLCASSLRWETNYGYTFGSGTRLTVV.

The chain's CDR3 is CASSLRDRIQPQHF. The CDR3 coding sequence is TGTGCCAGCTCACTTCGGGACAGGATTCAGCCCCAGCATTTT. J is TRBJ1-5 and V is TRBV18, with 8 bases aligning to TRBD1. Per the germline V gene, CDR1 is KGHSH and CDR2 is LQKENI. This CDR3 comprises 14 residues. The V and J ends lost 4 bases and 6 bases, in that order; junction bases with no gene match: 5.